The subject of this entry is one T cell receptor beta chain. The antigen is undetermined. The PCR contained 60 Vbeta and 13 Jbeta primers. Sequencing used immunoSEQ multiplex PCR; TCRdb keeps in-frame clones, though not all of them. The data hold about 93,000 clones, with 65% observed a single time. The data are from a study of cytomegalovirus exposure and HLA in healthy donors. Overall study findings and caveats: There were about 160 TCR beta chains listed as cytomegalovirus-associated. A few CMV-associated chains were confirmed in vitro to be specific for CMV antigens.

The CDR3 length is 14 residues. The V gene lost 0 bases and the J gene lost 2 bases, with 9 bases spanning the gap. The germline V gene has CDR1 SGHNT and CDR2 YYREEE (reference sequence). This clonotype was obtained from a boy aged 10-17 years in good health and CMV-seropositive. The sample taken for sequencing was PBMCs. The genes are TRBV5-4 and TRBJ2-7; D gene ambiguous. CDR3 nucleotides: TGTGCCAGCAGCTTGGCAGGAAGAGCCTACGAGCAGTACTTC. It encodes CASSLAGRAYEQYF.